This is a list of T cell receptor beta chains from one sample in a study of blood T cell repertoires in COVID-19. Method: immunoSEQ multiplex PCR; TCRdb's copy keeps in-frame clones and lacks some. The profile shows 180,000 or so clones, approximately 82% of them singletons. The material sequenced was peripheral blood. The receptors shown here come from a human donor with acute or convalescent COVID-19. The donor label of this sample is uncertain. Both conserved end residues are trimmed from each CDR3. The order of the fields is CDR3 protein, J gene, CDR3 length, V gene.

ASSQGGLSYEQY | TRBJ2-7 | 12 | TRBV23-1
ASSLGGGLAGVLETQY | TRBJ2-5 | 16 | TRBV5-4
ASSIAGGPGYEQY | TRBJ2-7 | 13 | TRBV19
ASSYSGQVLGL | TRBJ1-3 | 11 | TRBV6-6
ASSHLLLGGQGMVSPLH | TRBJ1-6 | 17 | TRBV3-1/TRBV3-2
ASSPAWGGNYGYT | TRBJ1-2 | 13 | TRBV7-2
ASSFMGQGPNTEAF | TRBJ1-1 | 14 | TRBV27
SVVAGGTGELF | TRBJ2-2 | 11 | TRBV29-1
ASTPTAVNSYNEQF | TRBJ2-1 | 14 | TRBV4-1
ASSQHEGEGAEQF | TRBJ2-1 | 13 | TRBV4-2
ATSKTGTGGYEQY | TRBJ2-7 | 13 | TRBV15
ASSPAQGRTEAF | TRBJ1-1 | 12 | TRBV28
ASSPGLAGAGEQF | TRBJ2-1 | 13 | TRBV5-4
ASRGQGGSYGYT | TRBJ1-2 | 12 | TRBV6-5
ASSIETFGRQPQH | TRBJ1-5 | 13 | TRBV19
ASSVAGVSSYEQY | TRBJ2-7 | 13 | TRBV18
SAPIQREGPDTQY | TRBJ2-3 | 13 | TRBV29-1
ASSGGQAYSGANVLT | TRBJ2-6 | 15 | TRBV23-1
ASSSVGVSTEAF | TRBJ1-1 | 12 | TRBV6-1
ASSLVWLTEAF | TRBJ1-1 | 11 | TRBV7-2
ASSQETLDRVAGNTIY | TRBJ1-3 | 16 | TRBV4-3
ASSSTGGSNSNQPQH | TRBJ1-5 | 15 | TRBV18
ASSPDRGDEKLF | TRBJ1-4 | 12 | TRBV5-1
ASSRQGVTEAF | TRBJ1-1 | 11 | TRBV18
ASSVAGQPRDTQY | TRBJ2-3 | 13 | TRBV7-2
ASSPRTGGRLATNEKLF | TRBJ1-4 | 17 | TRBV18
ASSSGSGGGTDTQY | TRBJ2-3 | 14 | TRBV7-7
ASSLGPGFDTQY | TRBJ2-3 | 12 | TRBV7-2
ASSRTSGRLYEQY | TRBJ2-7 | 13 | TRBV3-1/TRBV3-2
ASSGILGTSGRRNETQY | TRBJ2-5 | 17 | TRBV6-1
ASSLVGGYGYT | TRBJ1-2 | 11 | TRBV28
ASNRDRVTGELF | TRBJ2-2 | 12 | TRBV7-2
ASSDPGTGAYEQY | TRBJ2-7 | 13 | TRBV10-1
ASSEFGGTEAF | TRBJ1-1 | 11 | TRBV2
ASSYLEVGTEAF | TRBJ1-1 | 12 | TRBV6-6
ASSVGPQETQY | TRBJ2-5 | 11 | TRBV9
ASSVSGDRVYGYT | TRBJ1-2 | 13 | TRBV9
ASSLLEDEQF | TRBJ2-1 | 10 | TRBV28
ASSPPGQETQY | TRBJ2-5 | 11 | TRBV7-8
APPSGVNQPQH | TRBJ1-5 | 11 | TRBV10-1
ASSPGGSGANVLT | TRBJ2-6 | 13 | TRBV6-5
ASSLVLGTATNTGELF | TRBJ2-2 | 16 | TRBV7-6
ASSFPGATEAF | TRBJ1-1 | 11 | TRBV7-9
SGAVGTGGRGYT | TRBJ1-2 | 12 | TRBV29-1
ASSVQTGGTEAF | TRBJ1-1 | 12 | TRBV5-1
ASSFGTSGRANYNEQF | TRBJ2-1 | 16 | TRBV27
ASSEGTGGFYTQY | TRBJ2-3 | 13 | TRBV6-1
ASSVGAGDGYT | TRBJ1-2 | 11 | TRBV9
ASSPGQARGGYT | TRBJ1-2 | 12 | TRBV18
ASSLHLNTEAF | TRBJ1-1 | 11 | TRBV2
ASSYGQGLNTIY | TRBJ1-3 | 12 | TRBV5-6
ASSREGETQY | TRBJ2-5 | 10 | TRBV11-2
ASSLMGAFNQPQH | TRBJ1-5 | 13 | TRBV6-5
ASSPQGSSYNEQF | TRBJ2-1 | 13 | TRBV18
ASSPTGLSPLH | TRBJ1-6 | 11 | TRBV3-1/TRBV3-2
ASSTGQGYSPLH | TRBJ1-6 | 12 | TRBV28
ASSLAVTDTQY | TRBJ2-3 | 11 | TRBV11-3